One sample yielded the 10 T cell receptor beta chains listed below, sequenced in a study of T cell repertoires in cytomegalovirus infection. Via MiXCR, TCRdb re-called the reads, giving one row per CDR3 protein. The table has about 160,000 distinct CDR3 sequences, over 15% seen once. The specimen was CD8+ T cells from PBMCs. The receptors derive from a human donor in good health (CMV status not recorded). Some clones in this sample may be carry-over from other donors' samples.

The chain joins TRBV28 to TRBJ2-1; TRBD1 matches at 9 bases. V was pared by 3 bases and J by 3 bases, with 3 bases of the junction left unmatched. Germline V gene lookup returns CDR1 MDHEN and CDR2 SYDVKM. The CDR3 runs to 15 residues. CDR3 bases: TGTGCCAGCAGTTTCCAGACAGGGGGCTACAATGAGCAGTTCTTC. Translated, it gives CASSFQTGGYNEQFF.

V usage is TRBV11-2 and J usage is TRBJ2-3; D is ambiguous. Trimming took off 7 bases at V and 5 bases at J, with 19 bases between the two ends. CDR3 length equals 15 residues. The V gene's germline CDR1 is SGHAT and CDR2 FQNNGV. CDR3 sequence: CASTHAAAGVDTQYF. The CDR3 DNA is TGTGCCAGCACCCATGCTGCGGCAGGCGTAGATACGCAGTATTTT.

This chain uses TRBV5-1 with TRBJ2-1, with D possibly TRBD1 on 6 matching bases. V lost 4 bases, J lost 3 bases, and 14 bases lay in between. The CDR3 is 15 amino acids. Germline values: CDR1 SGHRS, CDR2 YFSETQ. CDR3 DNA: TGCGCCAGCAGCACTATGACAGGCGACTACAATGAGCAGTTCTTC. Translation: CASSTMTGDYNEQFF.

The chain carries TRBV10-3 and TRBJ1-1; tentative D call: TRBD1 (6 bases). CDR3 length: 14 amino acids. Germline CDR1 reads ENHRY; CDR2 reads SYGVKD. The ends were cut back, 4 bases at V and 0 bases at J, with 9 bases in the middle. CDR3 residues: CAISVQGLNTEAFF. The CDR3 bases are TGTGCCATCAGTGTACAGGGACTGAACACTGAAGCTTTCTTT.

About this clonotype itself: A read error may account for a junction end that differs from germline. V is TRBV27 and J is TRBJ2-3, with TRBD1 as a possible D gene (7 bases). Germline-derived CDR1 and CDR2 are MNHEY and SMNVEV (reference sequence). The CDR3 covers 16 residues. CDR3 amino acids: CASSPPGGRITDMQYF. The DNA for the CDR3 is TGTGCCAGCAGTCCCCCAGGGGGGAGAATCACAGATATGCAGTATTTT.

The chain has TRBV7-2 and TRBJ2-3; D is perhaps TRBD1 (6 bases). This CDR3 has 15 residues. V lost 7 bases to trimming and J lost 2 bases, with 16 bases between them. The germline CDR1 and CDR2 sequences are SGHTA and FQGNSA. DNA of the CDR3: TGTGCCAGCAACTTCCGGGACATATACACAGATACGCAGTATTTT. It is translated as CASNFRDIYTDTQYF.

This rearrangement joins TRBV15 to TRBJ2-1; D uncertain. Germline assignment: CDR1 LNHNV and CDR2 YYDKDF (reference sequence). This CDR3 is 15 amino acids long. Between the trimmed V and J ends, which lost 1 base and 4 bases, there was a span of 11 bases. The CDR3 region is CATSRALSLYNEQFF. In nucleotides, the CDR3 is TGTGCCACCAGCAGAGCCCTTTCCCTTTACAATGAGCAGTTCTTC.

The V gene is TRBV7-9, the J gene TRBJ1-4; 10 bases match TRBD1. Trimming at V came to 3 bases and at J to 6 bases, leaving 10 bases not matched to a gene. This CDR3 comprises 17 residues. Germline loops: CDR1 SEHNR, CDR2 FQNEAQ (reference sequence). CDR3 sequence: CASSFWTGGDSHEKLFF. The DNA of the CDR3 is TGTGCCAGCAGCTTTTGGACAGGGGGGGACAGCCATGAAAAACTGTTTTTT.

This clonotype was counted between two and nine times. This chain connects TRBV7-9 to TRBJ1-4; D gene ambiguous. The CDR3 is 13 residues long. Germline CDR1 reads SEHNR; CDR2 reads FQNEAQ (reference sequence). Trimming left V 1 base short and J 8 bases short, with 8 bases between. Written as DNA, the CDR3 is TGTGCCAGCAGCTTAGACGGCTACGAAAAACTGTTTTTT. The encoded protein is CASSLDGYEKLFF. The full variable domain, rest sourced from reference TRBV7-9 and TRBJ1-4, is DTGVSQNPRHKITKRGQNVTFRCDPISEHNRLYWYRQTLGQGPEFLTYFQNEAQLEKSRLLSDRFSAERPKGSFSTLEIQRTEQGDSAMYLCASSLDGYEKLFFGSGTQLSVL.

The J gene is TRBJ2-1, the V gene TRBV10-2; 9 bases map to TRBD2. Unmatched junction bases numbered 14, after V lost 10 bases and J lost 7 bases. Germline CDR1 reads WSHSY; CDR2 reads SAAADI. This CDR3 has 15 amino acids. The CDR3 DNA reads as TGCGCCACCTCTCCGACTAGCGGAGGGGGGAATGAGCAGTTCTTC. The encoded protein is CATSPTSGGGNEQFF.